These 29 T cell receptor beta chains were sequenced from one sample in a study of glioma-infiltrating T cells after dendritic cell vaccination. Sequenced by immunoSEQ multiplex PCR; TCRdb stores in-frame clones only, minus some. The table records under 100,000 clones, 79% of them present only once. This sample comprised blood, obtained before dendritic cell vaccination. The origin of the receptors is a human donor with glioblastoma.

The rearrangement links TRBV7-9 to TRBJ2-7; 10 bases match TRBD1. CDR3 length: 14 amino acids. J gave up 2 bases and V 6 bases, and 4 bases lay outside the gene matches. The germline gives CDR1 SEHNR, CDR2 FQNEAQ (reference sequence). This CDR3 is CASRSGTGAYEQYF. CDR3 in DNA: TGTGCCAGCAGATCCGGGACAGGGGCCTACGAGCAGTACTTC. Based on the CDR3 plus reference TRBV7-9 and TRBJ2-7, the full variable domain is DTGVSQNPRHKITKRGQNVTFRCDPISEHNRLYWYRQTLGQGPEFLTYFQNEAQLEKSRLLSDRFSAERPKGSFSTLEIQRTEQGDSAMYLCASRSGTGAYEQYFGPGTRLTVT.

The rearrangement uses TRBV5-4 and TRBJ1-2, with 7 bases that match TRBD1. There are 13 residues in the CDR3. Germline values: CDR1 SGHNT, CDR2 YYREEE (reference sequence). V dropped 5 bases and J dropped 4; count of bases not matched to a gene: 5. CDR3 DNA: TGTGCCAGCAGTAGTCCAGGGGGCTATGGCTACACCTTC. Translation gives CASSSPGGYGYTF.

This rearrangement joins TRBV15 to TRBJ1-3; tentatively, D is TRBD1 (5 bases). Germline V gives CDR1 LNHNV, CDR2 YYDKDF (reference sequence). Trimming removed 7 bases from V and 2 bases from J, with 9 bases in between. The CDR3 covers 13 residues. The CDR3 DNA sequence: TGTGCCACCAAAAGGGGTCCTGGAAACACCATATATTTT. Amino acids: CATKRGPGNTIYF. Full variable domain (outside the CDR3, taken from reference TRBV15 and TRBJ1-3): DAMVIQNPRYQVTQFGKPVTLSCSQTLNHNVMYWYQQKSSQAPKLLFHYYDKDFNNEADTPDNFQSRRPNTSFCFLDIRSPGLGDTAMYLCATKRGPGNTIYFGEGSWLTVV.

The chain is built from TRBV11-2 and TRBJ2-1, with 9 bases identical to TRBD2. J was trimmed by 0 bases and V by 5 bases; bases with no gene match: 8. The CDR3 is made up of 17 amino acids. Germline V gene data show CDR1 as SGHAT and CDR2 as FQNNGV. As DNA, the CDR3 is TGTGCCAGCAGCCGCTTTTTTAGCGGGAGCTCCTACAATGAGCAGTTCTTC. Translated: CASSRFFSGSSYNEQFF.

The gene calls are TRBV6-1 and TRBJ2-7, with D possibly being TRBD2 (6 bases). The CDR3 runs 13 residues. The V gene's germline CDR1 is MNHNS and CDR2 SASEGT. Between the trimmed V and J ends, which lost 8 bases and 2 bases, there was a span of 13 bases. The CDR3 reads CASPGETTYEQYF. The CDR3, as DNA: TGTGCCAGCCCGGGGGAGACTACCTACGAGCAGTACTTC.

The chain is built from TRBV5-1 and TRBJ2-1; 10 positions agree with TRBD2. This CDR3 has 15 amino acids. CDR1 is SGHRS and CDR2 is YFSETQ in the germline V gene. V lost 0 bases and J lost 5; bases outside the gene matches: 2. The CDR3 DNA reads TGCGCCAGCAGCTTGGTAGCGGGGGGCGACAATGAGCAGTTCTTC. This codes for CASSLVAGGDNEQFF.

This clone was observed a handful of times. The V and J genes are TRBV15 and TRBJ2-5; TRBD2 matches at 8 bases. Trimming at V came to 1 base and at J to 1 base, leaving 8 bases not matched to a gene. The germline gives CDR1 LNHNV, CDR2 YYDKDF (reference sequence). This CDR3 region has 17 residues. The CDR3 protein is CATSRVRQLAVQETQYF. The CDR3 DNA sequence: TGTGCCACCAGCAGAGTGCGACAACTAGCGGTCCAAGAGACCCAGTACTTC.

The rearrangement joins TRBV5-6 to TRBJ2-7; D is possibly TRBD1 (5 bases). Trimming left V 4 bases short and J 2 bases short, with 13 bases between. The CDR3 is 14 residues long. CDR1 is SGHDT, CDR2 YYEEEE, per germline. The CDR3 sequence is CASSLAGLPYEQYF. For the CDR3, the DNA is TGTGCCAGCAGCCTGGCAGGGTTACCCTACGAGCAGTACTTC.

The chain carries TRBV5-4 and TRBJ2-3; possible D gene TRBD1, 5 bases. The CDR3 is 16 amino acids. The ends were cut back, 0 bases at V and 0 bases at J, with 11 bases in the middle. Germline CDR1 and CDR2: SGHNT and YYREEE (reference sequence). The CDR3 is CASSLGRQLSTDTQYF. The CDR3 DNA is TGTGCCAGCAGCTTGGGTCGACAGCTTAGCACAGATACGCAGTATTTT.

The chain links TRBV19 to TRBJ1-6; weak D call: TRBD1 (6 bases). The V end lost 5 bases, the J end lost 6 bases, and 11 bases lay between the germline ends. This CDR3 has 14 amino acids. Germline V CDR1 and CDR2: LNHDA, SQIVND (reference sequence). This CDR3 is CASSGAQGNSPLHF. CDR3 DNA sequence: TGTGCCAGTAGTGGGGCACAGGGTAATTCACCCCTCCACTTT. Complete variable domain (other parts from reference TRBV19 and TRBJ1-6): DGGITQSPKYLFRKEGQNVTLSCEQNLNHDAMYWYRQDPGQGLRLIYYSQIVNDFQKGDIAEGYSVSREKKESFPLTVTSAQKNPTAFYLCASSGAQGNSPLHFGNGTRLTVT.

The chain recombines TRBV28 with TRBJ2-4; 10 bases are shared with TRBD2. Germline V CDR1 and CDR2: MDHEN, SYDVKM. The CDR3 covers 15 residues. The V segment lost 1 base and the J segment 8 bases; nucleotides outside the gene matches: 5. CDR3 loop: CASSLSSGRGYIQYF. CDR3 DNA: TGTGCCAGCAGTTTATCGAGCGGGAGGGGATACATTCAGTACTTC.

V and J are TRBV30 and TRBJ2-7, with D perhaps TRBD1 (6 bases). Trimming stripped 2 bases from V and 4 bases from J, with 12 bases between. The CDR3 consists of 13 residues. The germline gives CDR1 GTSNPN, CDR2 SVGIG (reference sequence). CDR3: CAWSPLTGYEQYF. The CDR3 DNA reads TGTGCCTGGAGTCCCCTTACAGGGTACGAGCAGTACTTC. The full variable domain, rest sourced from reference TRBV30 and TRBJ2-7, is SQTIHQWPATLVQPVGSPLSLECTVEGTSNPNLYWYRQAAGRGLQLLFYSVGIGQISSEVPQNLSASRPQDRQFILSSKKLLLSDSGFYLCAWSPLTGYEQYFGPGTRLTVT.

The chain recombines TRBV19 with TRBJ2-3, with a weak D call TRBD2 (6 bases). The CDR3 is 15 residues long. V lost 4 bases and J 5 bases, leaving 16 bases between the germline ends. Per the germline V gene, CDR1 is LNHDA and CDR2 is SQIVND (reference sequence). CDR3 loop: CASSSGAPGGDTQYF. In nucleotides, the CDR3 is TGTGCCAGTAGTAGCGGGGCCCCAGGAGGAGATACGCAGTATTTT. Complete variable domain (other parts from reference TRBV19 and TRBJ2-3): DGGITQSPKYLFRKEGQNVTLSCEQNLNHDAMYWYRQDPGQGLRLIYYSQIVNDFQKGDIAEGYSVSREKKESFPLTVTSAQKNPTAFYLCASSSGAPGGDTQYFGPGTRLTVL.

This clone is a singleton in its sample. The chain is built from TRBV2 and TRBJ1-5; possibly TRBD1 for D (5 bases). The V gene lost 4 bases and the J gene lost 6 bases, with 13 bases spanning the gap. Germline V gene lookup returns CDR1 SNHLY and CDR2 FYNNEI. The CDR3 covers 14 residues. CDR3 protein: CASSAQGRRQPQHF. The CDR3 region has the DNA TGTGCCAGCAGTGCCCAGGGAAGGCGTCAGCCCCAGCATTTT.

The chain uses TRBV5-1 and TRBJ2-2; D call uncertain. CDR1 is SGHRS, CDR2 YFSETQ, per germline. V dropped 4 bases and J dropped 7 bases, with 14 bases sitting between them. This CDR3 is built from 14 residues. CDR3 in amino acids: CASSNGWPDGELFF. The CDR3 region has the DNA TGCGCCAGCAGCAACGGGTGGCCGGACGGGGAGCTGTTTTTT.

The V gene is TRBV6-1, the J gene TRBJ1-2; 7 bases align to TRBD1. The CDR3 sequence is 15 residues long. The ends lost 8 bases at V and 8 bases at J; junction bases unmatched: 17. Germline-derived CDR1 and CDR2 are MNHNS and SASEGT. The CDR3 region is CASQMGQFNSWGYTF. Here the CDR3 DNA reads TGTGCCAGCCAGATGGGACAGTTCAACTCTTGGGGCTACACCTTC.

This chain links TRBV5-4 with TRBJ1-3; a weak D match, TRBD1 (5 bases). Germline CDR1 reads SGHNT; CDR2 reads YYREEE (reference sequence). The V gene lost 4 bases and the J gene lost 4 bases, with 9 bases spanning the gap. This CDR3 is built from 13 residues. For the CDR3, the DNA is TGTGCCAGCAGCCGGGGACTGGGAAACACCATATATTTT. This translates into CASSRGLGNTIYF.

The chain couples TRBV5-6 to TRBJ2-1, with D perhaps TRBD1 (5 bases). The CDR3 is made up of 12 amino acids. V lost 4 bases and J 5 bases, leaving 7 bases between the germline ends. Looked up from germline, CDR1 is SGHDT and CDR2 is YYEEEE. The CDR3 loop reads CASSVTDNEQFF. The CDR3, as DNA: TGTGCCAGCAGCGTGACAGACAATGAGCAGTTCTTC.

The rearrangement uses TRBV6-6 and TRBJ2-2; D may be TRBD1 (5 bases). V dropped 5 bases and J dropped 2 bases, with 15 bases sitting between them. This CDR3 spans 16 amino acids. Germline V gene sequence: CDR1 MNHNY, CDR2 SVGAGI (reference sequence). CDR3 coding DNA: TGTGCCAGCAGTACCGTAGGGGAACTCAACACCGGGGAGCTGTTTTTT. It translates to CASSTVGELNTGELFF.

The J gene is TRBJ2-7, the V gene TRBV14; 11 positions match TRBD1. CDR3 length equals 14 residues. V lost 7 bases to trimming and J lost 4 bases; unmatched junction nucleotides: 6. The germline gives CDR1 SGHDN, CDR2 FVKESK. The CDR3 is CASKWDRGGYEQYF. DNA for the CDR3: TGTGCCAGCAAATGGGACAGGGGGGGGTACGAGCAGTACTTC.

The sample holds many counts of this clone. Other DNA sequences in this sample translate to the same CDR3. The chain couples TRBV19 to TRBJ1-1, with D perhaps matching TRBD1 (6 bases). V lost 2 bases and J lost 3, with 10 bases in between. The germline gives CDR1 LNHDA, CDR2 SQIVND (reference sequence). The CDR3 length is 14 residues. Here the CDR3 DNA reads TGTGCCAGTAGTATATGGGGGCTGGACACTGAAGCTTTCTTT. Its translation is CASSIWGLDTEAFF. Supplemented by reference TRBV19 and TRBJ1-1, the full variable domain reads DGGITQSPKYLFRKEGQNVTLSCEQNLNHDAMYWYRQDPGQGLRLIYYSQIVNDFQKGDIAEGYSVSREKKESFPLTVTSAQKNPTAFYLCASSIWGLDTEAFFGQGTRLTVV.

The CDR3 region has the DNA TGTGCCATCAGTGAATTACAGGGGGCGGCGGAGACCCAGTACTTC. Protein sequence: CAISELQGAAETQYF. The rearrangement uses TRBV10-3 and TRBJ2-5; TRBD1 aligns across 9 bases. Per germline, CDR1 ENHRY and CDR2 SYGVKD. This CDR3 is 15 amino acids long. The V gene end was trimmed by 3 bases and the J gene end by 5 bases; junction bases not matched to a gene: 7.

A word on this clone: The same CDR3 also results from other DNA sequences found in this sample. The chain has TRBV5-1 and TRBJ2-3; perhaps TRBD1 as D (5 bases). This CDR3 has 14 amino acids. Per the germline V gene, CDR1 is SGHRS and CDR2 is YFSETQ. Trimming left V 2 bases short and J 4 bases short, with 11 bases between. CDR3 amino acids: CASSLSQGSDTQYF. The CDR3, as DNA: TGCGCCAGCAGCTTATCTCAGGGATCAGATACGCAGTATTTT.

The chain links TRBV7-9 to TRBJ2-7, with TRBD1 as a possible D gene (6 bases). Germline V gene lookup returns CDR1 SEHNR and CDR2 FQNEAQ (reference sequence). V gave up 10 bases and J gave up 0 bases, with 13 bases separating them. This CDR3 contains 13 residues. CDR3 loop: CATDTGISYEQYF. The DNA of the CDR3 is TGTGCCACGGATACAGGGATCTCCTACGAGCAGTACTTC. Variable domain in full (rest from reference TRBV7-9 and TRBJ2-7): DTGVSQNPRHKITKRGQNVTFRCDPISEHNRLYWYRQTLGQGPEFLTYFQNEAQLEKSRLLSDRFSAERPKGSFSTLEIQRTEQGDSAMYLCATDTGISYEQYFGPGTRLTVT.

The V and J genes are TRBV10-2 and TRBJ2-7; 7 bases fit TRBD2. Losses at the gene ends were 2 bases for V and 4 bases for J; bases not matched to a gene: 5. Germline V gives CDR1 WSHSY, CDR2 SAAADI. The CDR3 length is 14 residues. DNA for the CDR3: TGCGCCAGCAGTGAGCTAGCGGAATTTTACGAGCAGTACTTC. The encoded protein is CASSELAEFYEQYF.

The V and J genes are TRBV13 and TRBJ2-3; maybe TRBD1 (6 bases). CDR3 length equals 15 residues. CDR1 PRHDT and CDR2 FYEKMQ come from the germline V gene (reference sequence). Trimming took 3 bases from V and 6 from J, leaving 16 bases between them. The CDR3 loop is CASSFTGSGVDTQYF. The CDR3 DNA is TGTGCCAGCAGCTTCACAGGGTCCGGAGTCGATACGCAGTATTTT.

The chain has TRBV5-4 and TRBJ1-4; no reliable D call. There are 13 residues in the CDR3. V was clipped by 3 bases and J by 8 bases, with 11 bases between them. The germline V gene encodes CDR1 SGHNT and CDR2 YYREEE (reference sequence). The CDR3 DNA is TGTGCCAGCAGCTCCCCTGACGGGGAAAAACTGTTTTTT. Protein product: CASSSPDGEKLFF.

The J gene is TRBJ2-3, the V gene TRBV6-1, with D tentatively TRBD2 (6 bases). CDR1 and CDR2 (germline): MNHNS, SASEGT. V was trimmed by 8 bases and J by 5 bases, leaving 11 bases between them. This CDR3 spans 12 amino acids. This CDR3 reads CASGGVGDTQYF. DNA for the CDR3: TGTGCCAGCGGCGGGGTGGGAGATACGCAGTATTTT.

This chain uses TRBV30 with TRBJ2-3; D possibly corresponds to TRBD2 (5 bases). Germline V lookup: CDR1 GTSNPN, CDR2 SVGIG (reference sequence). V lost 0 bases and J 1 base, leaving 20 bases between the germline ends. The CDR3 runs 18 residues. In DNA form, the CDR3 reads TGTGCCTGGAGTGTACTAGGGTTAGGTCTGGTCCGCACAGATACGCAGTATTTT. The encoded protein is CAWSVLGLGLVRTDTQYF.